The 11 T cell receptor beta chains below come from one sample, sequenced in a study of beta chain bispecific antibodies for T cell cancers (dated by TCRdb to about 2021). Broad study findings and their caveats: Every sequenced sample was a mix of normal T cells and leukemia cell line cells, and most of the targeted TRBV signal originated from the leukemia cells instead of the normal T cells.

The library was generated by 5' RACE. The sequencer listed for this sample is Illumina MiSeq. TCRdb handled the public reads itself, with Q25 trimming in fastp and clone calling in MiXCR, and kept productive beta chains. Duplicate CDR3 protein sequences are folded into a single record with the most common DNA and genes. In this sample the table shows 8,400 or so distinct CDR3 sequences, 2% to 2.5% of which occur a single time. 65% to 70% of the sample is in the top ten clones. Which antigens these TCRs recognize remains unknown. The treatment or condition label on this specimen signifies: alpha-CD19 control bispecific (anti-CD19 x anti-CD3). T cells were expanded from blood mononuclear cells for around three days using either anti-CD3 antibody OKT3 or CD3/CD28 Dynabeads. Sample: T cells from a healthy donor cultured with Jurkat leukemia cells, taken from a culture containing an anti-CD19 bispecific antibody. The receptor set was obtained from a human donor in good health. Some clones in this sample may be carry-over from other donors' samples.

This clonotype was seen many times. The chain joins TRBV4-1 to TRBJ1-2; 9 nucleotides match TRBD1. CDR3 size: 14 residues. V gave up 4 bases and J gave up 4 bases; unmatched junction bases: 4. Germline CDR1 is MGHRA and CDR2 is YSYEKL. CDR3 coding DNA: TGCGCCAGCAGCCCCACGGGACAGGGCTATGGCTACACCTTC. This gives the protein CASSPTGQGYGYTF.

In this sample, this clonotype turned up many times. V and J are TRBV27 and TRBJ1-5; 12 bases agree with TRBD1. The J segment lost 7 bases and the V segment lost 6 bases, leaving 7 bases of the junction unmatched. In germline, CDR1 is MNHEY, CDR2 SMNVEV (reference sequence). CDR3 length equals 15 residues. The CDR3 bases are TGTGCCAGCAGCCGAGGGACAGGGGGCAGACAGCCCCAGCATTTT. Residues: CASSRGTGGRQPQHF.

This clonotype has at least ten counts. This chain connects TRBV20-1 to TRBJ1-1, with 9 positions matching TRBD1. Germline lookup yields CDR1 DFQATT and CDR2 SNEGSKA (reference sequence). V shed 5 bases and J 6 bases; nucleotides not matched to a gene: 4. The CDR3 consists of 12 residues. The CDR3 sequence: CSAGGTGPEAFF. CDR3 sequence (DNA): TGCAGTGCTGGGGGGACAGGGCCTGAAGCTTTCTTT.

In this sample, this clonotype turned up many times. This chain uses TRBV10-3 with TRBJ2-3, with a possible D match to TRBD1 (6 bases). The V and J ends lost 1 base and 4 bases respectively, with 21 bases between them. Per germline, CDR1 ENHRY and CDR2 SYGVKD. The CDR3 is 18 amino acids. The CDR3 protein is CAISELSHRDIQPDTQYF. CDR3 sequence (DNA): TGTGCCATCAGTGAGTTATCTCACCGGGACATACAACCAGATACGCAGTATTTT.

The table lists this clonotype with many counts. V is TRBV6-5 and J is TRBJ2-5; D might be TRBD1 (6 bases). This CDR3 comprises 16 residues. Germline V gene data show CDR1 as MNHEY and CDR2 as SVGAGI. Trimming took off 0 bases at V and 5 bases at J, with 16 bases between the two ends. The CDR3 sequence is CASSYSARGLDETQYF. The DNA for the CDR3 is TGTGCCAGCAGTTACTCAGCCAGGGGTTTGGATGAGACCCAGTACTTC.

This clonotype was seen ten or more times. The CDR3 here is CSAEGLASYNEQFF. Here the CDR3 DNA reads TGCAGTGCTGAGGGACTAGCCAGCTACAATGAGCAGTTCTTC. The chain uses TRBV20-1 and TRBJ2-1, with 9 bases that match TRBD2. The CDR3 length is 14 residues. The junction had 5 bases not matched to a gene; V was cut back by 5 bases and J by 3 bases. CDR1 DFQATT and CDR2 SNEGSKA come from the germline V gene (reference sequence).

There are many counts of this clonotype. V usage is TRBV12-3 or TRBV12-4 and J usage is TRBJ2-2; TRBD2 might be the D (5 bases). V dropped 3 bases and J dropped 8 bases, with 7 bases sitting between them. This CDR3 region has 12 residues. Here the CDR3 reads CASSFRLGELFF. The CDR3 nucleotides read TGTGCCAGCAGTTTTCGACTAGGGGAGCTGTTTTTT.

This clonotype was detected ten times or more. The CDR3 loop is CASISAGFTEAFF. The CDR3 DNA reads as TGTGCCAGCATCTCGGCAGGGTTCACTGAAGCTTTCTTT. The chain has TRBV27 and TRBJ1-1, with D perhaps matching TRBD1 (5 bases). CDR3 length: 13 amino acids. Germline V CDR1 and CDR2: MNHEY, SMNVEV (reference sequence). Trimming removed 7 bases at V and 4 bases at J, with 13 bases between.

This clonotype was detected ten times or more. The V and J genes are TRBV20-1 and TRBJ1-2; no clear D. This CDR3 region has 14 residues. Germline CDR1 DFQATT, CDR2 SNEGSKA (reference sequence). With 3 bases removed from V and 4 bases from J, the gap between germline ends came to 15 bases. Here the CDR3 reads CSARDPIQPYGYTF. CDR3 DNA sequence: TGCAGTGCTAGGGACCCAATTCAACCCTATGGCTACACCTTC.

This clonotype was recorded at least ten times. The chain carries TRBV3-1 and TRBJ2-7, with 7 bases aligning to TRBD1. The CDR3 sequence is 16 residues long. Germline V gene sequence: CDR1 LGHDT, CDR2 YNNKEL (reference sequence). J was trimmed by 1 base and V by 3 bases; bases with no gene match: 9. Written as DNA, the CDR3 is TGTGCCAGCAGCCACCCCACGAAGACAGGGTCCTACGAGCAGTACTTC. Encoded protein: CASSHPTKTGSYEQYF.

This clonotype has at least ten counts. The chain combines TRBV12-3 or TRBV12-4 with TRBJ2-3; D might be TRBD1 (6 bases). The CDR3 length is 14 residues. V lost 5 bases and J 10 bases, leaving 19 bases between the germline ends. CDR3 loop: CASSPRDKAGAQYF. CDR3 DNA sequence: TGTGCCAGCAGTCCCCGGGACAAGGCAGGGGCGCAGTATTTT.